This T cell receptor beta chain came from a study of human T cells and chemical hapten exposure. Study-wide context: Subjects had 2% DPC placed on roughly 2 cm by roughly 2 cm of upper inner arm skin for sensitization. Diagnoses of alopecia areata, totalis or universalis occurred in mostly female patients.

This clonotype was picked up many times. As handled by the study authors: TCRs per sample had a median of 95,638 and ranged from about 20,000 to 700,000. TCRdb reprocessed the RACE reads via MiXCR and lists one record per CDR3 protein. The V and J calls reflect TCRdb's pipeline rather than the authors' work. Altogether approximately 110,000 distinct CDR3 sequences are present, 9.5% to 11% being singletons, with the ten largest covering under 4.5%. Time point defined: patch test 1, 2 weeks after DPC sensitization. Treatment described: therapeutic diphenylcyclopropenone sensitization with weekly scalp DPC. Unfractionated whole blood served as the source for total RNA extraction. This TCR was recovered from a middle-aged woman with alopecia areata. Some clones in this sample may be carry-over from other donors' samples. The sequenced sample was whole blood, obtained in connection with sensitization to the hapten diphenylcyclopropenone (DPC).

CDR3: CASSLERDRNEQFF. CDR3 DNA sequence: TGTGCCAGCAGCTTAGAAAGGGATCGCAATGAGCAGTTCTTC. The chain links TRBV7-8 to TRBJ2-1; D remains unclear. The ends were cut back, 1 base at V and 6 bases at J, with 10 bases in the middle. The CDR3 extends over 14 amino acids. Germline V gene sequence: CDR1 SGHVS, CDR2 FQNEAQ.